What follows are 19 T cell receptor beta chains derived from one specimen sequenced in a study of Ad26.COV2.S vaccination and SARS-CoV-2 variants. This sample's treatment: 15 to 20 received Ad26.COV2.S at low or high dose, single or two shots; a few received placebo; per-sample allocation not given. At day 63 after the first vaccine or placebo injection, samples were drawn. Libraries were prepared by immunoSEQ multiplex PCR; TCRdb keeps only in-frame clonotypes and omits some of them. The repertoire holds 300,000 to 400,000 clones, with roughly nine tenths as singletons. Specimen: peripheral blood, collected in a trial of Ad26.COV2.S vaccine versus placebo. The receptors stem from a person aged 18-65 years who received the Ad26.COV2.S COVID-19 vaccine or a placebo.

The gene calls are TRBV5-6 and TRBJ1-5, with D possibly being TRBD1 (6 bases). The germline gives CDR1 SGHDT, CDR2 YYEEEE. Trimming cost V 3 bases and J 7 bases, with 14 bases left between them. CDR3 size: 14 residues. In DNA, the CDR3 is TGTGCCAGCAGCTCTGGTGGGGGGGCCCAGCCCCAGCATTTT. As protein: CASSSGGGAQPQHF.

The chain carries TRBV7-9 and TRBJ1-5; 9 bases align to TRBD1. Germline values: CDR1 SEHNR, CDR2 FQNEAQ (reference sequence). CDR3 length: 16 amino acids. Trimming at V came to 5 bases and at J to 7 bases, leaving 12 bases not matched to a gene. CDR3 in amino acids: CASSERGGQGFQPQHF. In nucleotides, the CDR3 is TGTGCCAGCAGCGAACGGGGGGGACAGGGATTCCAGCCCCAGCATTTT.

This chain links TRBV29-1 with TRBJ2-2, with D unresolved. The germline V gene has CDR1 SQVTM and CDR2 ANQGSEA. Trimming left V 7 bases short and J 1 base short, with 4 bases between. The CDR3 sequence is 11 residues long. The CDR3 protein is CSAGNTGELFF. In DNA, the CDR3 is TGCAGCGCCGGGAACACCGGGGAGCTGTTTTTT.

This clone was detected only once. The CDR3 sequence is CASRPGQGAGEQYF. The CDR3 DNA is TGTGCCAGCAGACCGGGACAGGGGGCGGGAGAGCAGTACTTC. The rearrangement joins TRBV7-2 to TRBJ2-7, with 12 bases matching TRBD1. This CDR3 contains 14 residues. Germline CDR1 is SGHTA and CDR2 is FQGNSA. With V trimmed by 6 bases and J by 7 bases, 7 bases remained unmatched. The entire variable domain, with the rest obtained from reference TRBV7-2 and TRBJ2-7, is as follows: GAGVSQSPSNKVTEKGKDVELRCDPISGHTALYWYRQSLGQGLEFLIYFQGNSAPDKSGLPSDRFSAERTGGSVSTLTIQRTQQEDSAVYLCASRPGQGAGEQYFGPGTRLTVT.

Concerning this clone itself: The germline gene is not matched at one end of the junction; a read error may be the cause. The chain recombines TRBV28 with TRBJ2-7; the D gene could be TRBD1 or TRBD2 (6 bases each). The CDR3 runs 14 residues. From germline, CDR1 is MDHEN and CDR2 SYDVKM. The CDR3 nucleotides read TGTGCTACGTGGGGCGGGACAAACTCCAACGAGCAGTACTTC. It encodes CATWGGTNSNEQYF.

CDR3 nucleotides: TGTGCCTGGAGTAGGCAGCGAGATACGCAGTATTTT. It specifies CAWSRQRDTQYF. The J gene is TRBJ2-3, the V gene TRBV30, with D uncertain. V was shortened by 2 bases and J by 5 bases, with 8 bases between the two germline ends. The CDR3 sequence is 12 residues long. CDR1 and CDR2 (germline): GTSNPN, SVGIG (reference sequence).

This clone was counted once. V is TRBV5-6 and J is TRBJ1-3; D remains ambiguous. Trimming shortened V by 0 bases and J by 2 bases, and 12 bases separated the two germline ends. CDR3 length: 16 amino acids. The germline V gene has CDR1 SGHDT and CDR2 YYEEEE. CDR3: CASSLGLLDTGNTIYF. CDR3 in DNA: TGTGCCAGCAGCTTGGGTCTTCTAGATACTGGAAACACCATATATTTT.

The chain uses TRBV7-9 and TRBJ2-5; TRBD1 matches 8 bases. This CDR3 is 15 amino acids long. Germline loops: CDR1 SEHNR, CDR2 FQNEAQ (reference sequence). Germline trimming cut 1 base from V and 1 base from J; bases unmatched to any gene: 2. This chain's CDR3 is CASSLGGQGQETQYF. CDR3 DNA sequence: TGTGCCAGCAGCTTAGGAGGACAGGGCCAAGAGACCCAGTACTTC.

The chain has TRBV11-1 and TRBJ2-1; tentative D call: TRBD2 (6 bases). Germline V gene data show CDR1 as SGHAT and CDR2 as FQDESV (reference sequence). Trimming pared 7 bases from V and 0 bases from J, leaving 7 bases between. The CDR3 is made up of 13 amino acids. CDR3 amino acids: CASKDYSYNEQFF. CDR3 DNA sequence: TGTGCCAGCAAGGACTACTCCTACAATGAGCAGTTCTTC.

The chain is built from TRBV9 and TRBJ2-7, with D perhaps matching TRBD1 (6 bases). V shed 4 bases and J shed 2 bases, with 13 bases lying between them. CDR3 length: 14 residues. Germline V gene sequence: CDR1 SGDLS, CDR2 YYNGEE. The CDR3 DNA follows: TGTGCCAGCAGCTCCGGACAGAGGACCTACGAGCAGTACTTC. This translates into CASSSGQRTYEQYF.

This chain uses TRBV7-9 with TRBJ2-1, with 9 bases identical to TRBD2. The V gene end was trimmed by 5 bases and the J gene end by 3 bases; junction bases not matched to a gene: 11. The CDR3 extends over 17 amino acids. Germline V CDR1 and CDR2: SEHNR, FQNEAQ (reference sequence). The chain's CDR3 is CASSPSGDFFLYNEQFF. As DNA, the CDR3 is TGTGCCAGCAGCCCTAGCGGGGACTTTTTCCTCTACAATGAGCAGTTCTTC. Together with reference TRBV7-9 and TRBJ2-1, the CDR3 gives the full variable domain: DTGVSQNPRHKITKRGQNVTFRCDPISEHNRLYWYRQTLGQGPEFLTYFQNEAQLEKSRLLSDRFSAERPKGSFSTLEIQRTEQGDSAMYLCASSPSGDFFLYNEQFFGPGTRLTVL.

This clone was detected a few times. The V call is TRBV5-4, the J call TRBJ1-3; D is uncertain. Germline V CDR1 and CDR2: SGHNT, YYREEE (reference sequence). V was clipped by 2 bases and J by 7 bases, with 7 bases between them. The CDR3 covers 12 residues. The CDR3 sequence is CASSFGKNTIYF. The DNA for the CDR3 is TGTGCCAGCAGCTTCGGGAAGAACACCATATATTTT.

The sample holds one count of this clone. The chain combines TRBV5-5 with TRBJ1-1, with 8 nucleotides matching TRBD1. Germline V gene data show CDR1 as SGHKS and CDR2 as YYEKEE (reference sequence). Trimming took 1 base from V and 4 from J; bases not matched to a gene: 9. The CDR3 runs 16 residues. This CDR3 reads CASSLRTGTGVTEAFF. The CDR3 DNA reads TGTGCCAGCAGCTTGAGGACAGGGACGGGAGTCACTGAAGCTTTCTTT.

The V and J genes are TRBV5-1 and TRBJ2-1; D remains ambiguous. The CDR3 sequence is 13 residues long. The germline V gene encodes CDR1 SGHRS and CDR2 YFSETQ. The V gene lost 0 bases and the J gene lost 8 bases, with 9 bases spanning the gap. CDR3 coding DNA: TGCGCCAGCAGCTTGGAAGGGTTCGATGAGCAGTTCTTC. This gives the protein CASSLEGFDEQFF.

The rearrangement links TRBV7-6 to TRBJ2-1, with 9 positions matching TRBD2. The V gene's germline CDR1 is SGHVS and CDR2 FNYEAQ. V gave up 2 bases and J gave up 4 bases; unmatched junction bases: 6. The CDR3 runs 16 residues. The CDR3 DNA sequence: TGTGCCAGCAGCTTAAGTGGCGGGGGGGCATACAATGAGCAGTTCTTC. Its translation: CASSLSGGGAYNEQFF.

J is TRBJ2-5 and V is TRBV11-1, with 7 bases lining up with TRBD1. The CDR3 runs to 14 residues. Germline loops: CDR1 SGHAT, CDR2 FQDESV (reference sequence). After removal of 5 bases from V and 3 bases from J, the junction contained 6 bases not matched to a gene. The CDR3 here is CASSPWDSKETQYF. CDR3 nucleotide sequence: TGTGCCAGCAGCCCCTGGGACAGTAAAGAGACCCAGTACTTC. Filled out from reference TRBV11-1 and TRBJ2-5, the complete variable domain reads EAEVAQSPRYKITEKSQAVAFWCDPISGHATLYWYRQILGQGPELLVQFQDESVVDDSQLPKDRFSAERLKGVDSTLKIQPAELGDSAMYLCASSPWDSKETQYFGPGTRLLVL.

This chain links TRBV5-1 with TRBJ2-7; 9 bases align to TRBD1. Germline lookup yields CDR1 SGHRS and CDR2 YFSETQ. V lost 2 bases to trimming and J lost 6 bases; unmatched junction nucleotides: 9. The CDR3 extends over 15 amino acids. This CDR3 is CASSFLAGQGGEQYF. The CDR3 DNA sequence: TGCGCCAGCAGCTTTTTGGCGGGACAGGGCGGCGAGCAGTACTTC.

V gene TRBV5-6 combines with J gene TRBJ1-1; 9 bases agree with TRBD1. This CDR3 spans 13 amino acids. Per the germline V gene, CDR1 is SGHDT and CDR2 is YYEEEE. V gave up 6 bases and J gave up 5 bases; unmatched junction bases: 5. The DNA for the CDR3 is TGTGCCAGCACCCGGACAGGGGAAACTGAAGCTTTCTTT. This sequence encodes CASTRTGETEAFF.

This chain connects TRBV5-1 to TRBJ2-7; D might be TRBD2 (6 bases). V lost 0 bases to trimming and J lost 2 bases, with 12 bases between them. The germline V gene encodes CDR1 SGHRS and CDR2 YFSETQ. The CDR3 is 15 amino acids. CDR3 bases: TGCGCCAGCAGCTTGGATTGGGGGGTCACCTACGAGCAGTACTTC. It yields the protein CASSLDWGVTYEQYF.